Here is one TCR beta chain with its context. The antigen remains unidentified. Germline V gives CDR1 MGHRA, CDR2 YSYEKL. Trimming took off 0 bases at V and 10 bases at J, with 12 bases between the two ends. The CDR3 has 13 amino acids. This record comes from a study of cytomegalovirus exposure and HLA in healthy donors. General study results and limits: It has been reported that TCR beta sequences accurately predicted the HLA-A and HLA-B alleles of most subjects.

With 60 Vbeta and 13 Jbeta primers, the PCR was carried out. Libraries were prepared by immunoSEQ multiplex PCR; TCRdb keeps only in-frame clonotypes and omits some of them. The top ten hold about 6.9% of the sample, which has roughly 140,000 clones, around 79% seen once. Sequences were obtained from PBMCs. This TCR was recovered from a woman in her thirties or forties in good health and CMV-seropositive. The chain joins TRBV4-1 to TRBJ1-1; possible D gene TRBD1, 6 bases. The DNA for the CDR3 is TGCGCCAGCAGCCAAGAATGGACAGCGCGAGCTTTCTTT. As protein: CASSQEWTARAFF.